This passage covers 5 T cell receptor beta chains from one sample sequenced in a study of T cell responses to AZD1222 COVID-19 vaccine. Sequenced by immunoSEQ multiplex PCR; TCRdb stores in-frame clones only, minus some. The table includes 68,000 or so clones, around 80% detected once. Sequences were derived from peripheral blood, sampled on day 0 of AZD1222 vaccination. These receptor sequences come from an adult in good health.

This sequence joins TRBV20-1 and TRBJ1-5, with 8 bases identical to TRBD1. Per germline, CDR1 DFQATT and CDR2 SNEGSKA (reference sequence). V shed 3 bases, J shed 7 bases, and the junction held 11 bases outside the gene matches. There are 15 residues in the CDR3. CDR3 region: CSASIATGDPQPQHF. The CDR3 bases are TGCAGTGCTAGTATCGCGACAGGGGATCCCCAGCCCCAGCATTTT.

The chain joins TRBV6-2 or TRBV6-3 to TRBJ2-7, with D tentatively TRBD2 (7 bases). The CDR3 has 16 residues. The germline V gene encodes CDR1 MNHEY and CDR2 SVGEGT. Trimming cost V 0 bases and J 3 bases, with 15 bases left between them. The DNA of the CDR3 is TGTGCCAGCAGTTACTCGAGTGGGAGGGGGGGCTACGAGCAGTACTTC. Its protein product is CASSYSSGRGGYEQYF.

The rearrangement links TRBV18 to TRBJ2-7; D might be TRBD1 (5 bases). CDR3 length: 15 residues. V dropped 1 base and J dropped 6 bases, with 16 bases sitting between them. Per the germline V gene, CDR1 is KGHSH and CDR2 is LQKENI. The CDR3 here is CASSPQGIEVREQYF. The CDR3 DNA reads as TGTGCCAGCTCACCACAGGGGATCGAAGTTCGCGAGCAGTACTTC.

The V call is TRBV19, the J call TRBJ2-5; D tentatively reads TRBD1 or TRBD2 (5 bases each). The CDR3 covers 13 residues. V gave up 4 bases and J gave up 3 bases, with 9 bases separating them. Germline V gene data show CDR1 as LNHDA and CDR2 as SQIVND (reference sequence). CDR3 protein: CASSRGPKETQYF. In DNA, the CDR3 is TGTGCCAGTAGTAGGGGACCGAAAGAGACCCAGTACTTC.

This clone occurred a few times. The rearrangement joins TRBV30 to TRBJ2-1, with D perhaps given as TRBD1 or TRBD2 (5 bases each). The V and J ends lost 1 base and 10 bases respectively, with 17 bases between them. Germline CDR1 reads GTSNPN; CDR2 reads SVGIG (reference sequence). This CDR3 is 14 amino acids long. In DNA, the CDR3 is TGTGCCTGGAGTGGACCGGCCGCCGGGGCGGAGCAGTTCTTC. It yields the protein CAWSGPAAGAEQFF.